This note documents a single T cell receptor beta chain sequence. Germline lookup yields CDR1 SGHTA and CDR2 FQGNSA. J was trimmed by 5 bases and V by 5 bases; bases with no gene match: 4. This CDR3 has 13 amino acids. This sample was taken from a study of blood T cell repertoires in COVID-19. For the study at large: Sources were T cells, B-cell-depleted T cells, or PBMCs; the material itself was cDNA or gDNA.

This table comes from immunoSEQ multiplex PCR, and its TCRdb copy is limited to in-frame clones, with some not included. This table has roughly 200,000 clones, approximately 84% appearing once. The TCR comes from a man aged 50 or older with active or convalescent COVID-19. The chain carries TRBV7-2 and TRBJ2-7, with 9 positions matching TRBD1. The sample taken for sequencing was peripheral blood. The CDR3 bases are TGTGCCAGCAGCCTCGACAGGGGGGACGAGCAGTACTTC. Encoded protein: CASSLDRGDEQYF.